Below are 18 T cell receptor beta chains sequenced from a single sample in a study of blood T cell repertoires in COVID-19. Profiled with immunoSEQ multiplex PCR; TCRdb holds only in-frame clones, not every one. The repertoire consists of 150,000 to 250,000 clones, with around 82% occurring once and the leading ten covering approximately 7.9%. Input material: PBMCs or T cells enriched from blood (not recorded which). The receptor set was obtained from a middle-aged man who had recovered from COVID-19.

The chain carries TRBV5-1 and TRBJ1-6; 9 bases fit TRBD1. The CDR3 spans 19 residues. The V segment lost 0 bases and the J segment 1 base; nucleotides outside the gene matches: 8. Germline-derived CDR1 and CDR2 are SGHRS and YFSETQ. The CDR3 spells CASSLGTGGSLSYNSPLHF. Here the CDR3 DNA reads TGCGCCAGCAGCTTGGGTACAGGGGGCTCTTTGTCCTATAATTCACCCCTCCACTTT.

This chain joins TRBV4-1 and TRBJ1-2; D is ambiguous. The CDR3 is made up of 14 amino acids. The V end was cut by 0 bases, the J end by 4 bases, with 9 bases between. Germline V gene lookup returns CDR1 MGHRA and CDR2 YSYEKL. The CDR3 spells CASSQDDYSYGYTF. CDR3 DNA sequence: TGCGCCAGCAGCCAAGATGATTACAGCTATGGCTACACCTTC.

In nucleotides, the CDR3 is TGTGCCAGCAGTCAGGGACTTCACCTAGGGCACAATGAGCAGTTCTTC. This translates into CASSQGLHLGHNEQFF. The J gene is TRBJ2-1, the V gene TRBV6-2 or TRBV6-3, with D possibly being TRBD2 (6 bases). Germline V gene sequence: CDR1 MNHEY, CDR2 SVGEGT. CDR3 size: 16 residues. The V and J ends lost 5 bases and 5 bases respectively, with 19 bases between them.

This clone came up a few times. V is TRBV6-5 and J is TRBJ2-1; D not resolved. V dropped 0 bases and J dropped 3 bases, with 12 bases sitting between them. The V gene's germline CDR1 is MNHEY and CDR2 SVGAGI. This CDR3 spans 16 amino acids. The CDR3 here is CASSYSGQANYNEQFF. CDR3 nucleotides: TGTGCCAGCAGTTACTCTGGGCAGGCGAACTACAATGAGCAGTTCTTC.

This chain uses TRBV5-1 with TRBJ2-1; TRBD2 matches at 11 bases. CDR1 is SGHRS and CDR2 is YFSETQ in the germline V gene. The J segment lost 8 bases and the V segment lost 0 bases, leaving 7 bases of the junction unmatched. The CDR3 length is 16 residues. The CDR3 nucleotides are TGCGCCAGCAGCTTGGGTAGCGGGGGGGCGCGGGATGAGCAGTTCTTC. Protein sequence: CASSLGSGGARDEQFF.

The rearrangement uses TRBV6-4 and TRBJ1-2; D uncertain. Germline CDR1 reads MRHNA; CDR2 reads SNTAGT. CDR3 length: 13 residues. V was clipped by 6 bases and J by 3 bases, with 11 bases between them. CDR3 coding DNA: TGTGCCAGCAGAGGAGGGATCGACTATGGCTACACCTTC. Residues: CASRGGIDYGYTF.

CDR3 loop: CASSLQQGARSGYGYTF. The CDR3, as DNA: TGTGCCAGCAGCCTCCAACAGGGGGCTAGGTCGGGCTATGGCTACACCTTC. The chain couples TRBV3-1 (or the pseudogene TRBV3-2) to TRBJ1-2; TRBD1 aligns across 9 bases. Germline trimming cut 4 bases from V and 4 bases from J; bases unmatched to any gene: 13. The CDR3 length is 17 residues. Germline V gene data show CDR1 as LGHDT and CDR2 as YNNKEL (reference sequence).

CDR3 nucleotide sequence: TGTGCCAGCAGCCCCCGGGAGGAACCAGGCACTGAAGCTTTCTTT. Translating gives CASSPREEPGTEAFF. The V and J genes are TRBV9 and TRBJ1-1, with unresolved D. This CDR3 is 15 amino acids long. Deletions cut 4 bases from V and 4 bases from J, with 17 bases between. Germline lookup yields CDR1 SGDLS and CDR2 YYNGEE.

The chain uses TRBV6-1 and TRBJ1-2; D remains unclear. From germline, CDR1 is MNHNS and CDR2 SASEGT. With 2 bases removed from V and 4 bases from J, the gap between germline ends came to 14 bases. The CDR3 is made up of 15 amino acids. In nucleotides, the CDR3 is TGTGCCAGCAGTGAAAGTAATGTTGGGCGCTATGGCTACACCTTC. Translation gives CASSESNVGRYGYTF.

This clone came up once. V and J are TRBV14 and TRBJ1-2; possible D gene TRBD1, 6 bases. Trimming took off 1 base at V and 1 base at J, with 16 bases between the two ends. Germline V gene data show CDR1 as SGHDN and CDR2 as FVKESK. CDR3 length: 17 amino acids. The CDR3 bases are TGTGCCAGCAGCCAAGGGAAACCGGGACAAATTAACTATGGCTACACCTTC. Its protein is CASSQGKPGQINYGYTF.

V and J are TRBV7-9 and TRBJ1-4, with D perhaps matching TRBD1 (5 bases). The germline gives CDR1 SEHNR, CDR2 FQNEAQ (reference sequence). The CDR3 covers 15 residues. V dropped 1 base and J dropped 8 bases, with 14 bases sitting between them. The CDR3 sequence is CASSLGADTGEKLFF. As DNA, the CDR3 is TGTGCCAGCAGCTTAGGTGCGGACACAGGCGAAAAACTGTTTTTT. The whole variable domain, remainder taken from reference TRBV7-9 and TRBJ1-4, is DTGVSQNPRHKITKRGQNVTFRCDPISEHNRLYWYRQTLGQGPEFLTYFQNEAQLEKSRLLSDRFSAERPKGSFSTLEIQRTEQGDSAMYLCASSLGADTGEKLFFGSGTQLSVL.

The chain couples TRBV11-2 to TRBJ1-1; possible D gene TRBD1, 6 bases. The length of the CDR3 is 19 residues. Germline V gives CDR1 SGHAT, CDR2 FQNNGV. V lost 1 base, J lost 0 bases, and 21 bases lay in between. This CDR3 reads CASSLGYHLGHGMNTEAFF. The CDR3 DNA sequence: TGTGCCAGCAGCTTAGGGTACCACCTGGGACACGGCATGAACACTGAAGCTTTCTTT.

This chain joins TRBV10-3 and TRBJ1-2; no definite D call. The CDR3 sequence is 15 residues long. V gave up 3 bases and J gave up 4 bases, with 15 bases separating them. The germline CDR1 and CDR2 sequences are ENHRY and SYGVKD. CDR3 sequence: CAISDPGSNTYGYTF. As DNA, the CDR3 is TGTGCCATCAGTGACCCGGGTTCGAACACCTATGGCTACACCTTC.

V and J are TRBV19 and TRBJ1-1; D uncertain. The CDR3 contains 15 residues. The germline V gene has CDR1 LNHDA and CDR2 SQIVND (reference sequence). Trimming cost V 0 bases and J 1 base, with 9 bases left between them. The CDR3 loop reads CASSIDDTQNTEAFF. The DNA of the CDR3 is TGTGCCAGTAGTATAGACGACACTCAGAACACTGAAGCTTTCTTT.

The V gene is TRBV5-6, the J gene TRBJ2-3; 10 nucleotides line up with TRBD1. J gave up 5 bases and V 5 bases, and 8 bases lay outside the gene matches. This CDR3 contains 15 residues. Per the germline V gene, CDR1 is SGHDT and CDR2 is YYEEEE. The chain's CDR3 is CASRTRDRGGDTQYF. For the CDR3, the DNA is TGTGCCAGCAGAACCCGGGACAGGGGAGGAGATACGCAGTATTTT.

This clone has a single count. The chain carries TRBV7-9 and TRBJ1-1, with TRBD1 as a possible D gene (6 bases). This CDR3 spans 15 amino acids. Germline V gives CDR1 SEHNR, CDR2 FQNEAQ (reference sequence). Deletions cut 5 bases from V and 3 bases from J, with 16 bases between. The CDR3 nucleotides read TGTGCCAGCAGCCTGGGGCAGGGGAGGGACACTGAAGCTTTCTTT. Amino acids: CASSLGQGRDTEAFF.

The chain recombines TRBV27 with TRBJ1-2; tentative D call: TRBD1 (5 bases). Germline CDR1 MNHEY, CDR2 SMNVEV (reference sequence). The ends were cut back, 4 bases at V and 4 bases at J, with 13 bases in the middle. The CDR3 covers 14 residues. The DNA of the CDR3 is TGTGCCAGCAGTTCGGGACCCGGGGGCTATGGCTACACCTTC. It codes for CASSSGPGGYGYTF.

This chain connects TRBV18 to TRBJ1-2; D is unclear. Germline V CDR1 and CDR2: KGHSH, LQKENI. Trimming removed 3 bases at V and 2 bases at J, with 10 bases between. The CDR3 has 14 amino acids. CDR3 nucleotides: TGTGCCAGCTCACCCCGGCCGGAGAACTATGGCTACACCTTC. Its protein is CASSPRPENYGYTF. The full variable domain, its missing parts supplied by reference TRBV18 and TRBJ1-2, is NAGVMQNPRHLVRRRGQEARLRCSPMKGHSHVYWYRQLPEEGLKFMVYLQKENIIDESGMPKERFSAEFPKEGPSILRIQQVVRGDSAAYFCASSPRPENYGYTFGSGTRLTVV.